This paragraph covers one T cell receptor beta chain sequence. A few counts support this clone. This receptor's antigen is unknown. No base quality information exists; no much larger clone differs at one position. This sample is drawn from a study of blood T cell repertoires in COVID-19 (dated by TCRdb to 2019 to 2021). Notes on the research overall: Collaborator samples came from the United States, Italy and Spain and covered acute and convalescent phases of COVID-19. Where available, HLA class I and class II types were taken from metadata supplied by the sample provider and were not determined by assay-based typing. Sample metadata almost always included a de-identified subject ID, COVID-19 status, age in years and sex. The material from the prospective study consisted of cDNA or gDNA derived from T cells, B-cell-depleted T cells, or PBMCs. The repertoires were made available in a free public database intended to serve as a resource for research on the immune response to SARS-CoV-2. Deeply sampled blood TCRbeta repertoires from subjects exposed to, actively infected with, or recovered from COVID-19 were included in the dataset. Samples were obtained from the ongoing ImmuneRACE study (first 160 participants) and from about 1,300 subjects provided by 6 global collaborators.

The immunoSEQ Assay, a bias-controlled multiplex PCR, was used to amplify TCRbeta CDR3 regions from genomic DNA. The study's processing was this. Within the assay, amplification of reference gene primers was used to estimate how many nucleated cells each sample contained. To quantify the absolute abundance of each unique TCRbeta CDR3 rearrangement, sequence reads were collapsed and filtered. For each sample, productive Simpson clonality was calculated as the square root of Simpson's diversity index over productive rearrangements. TCRdb carries this immuneACCESS record with in-frame sequences only. Its versions omit some clonotypes, under half of them owing to an unresolved V gene in the studies checked, with the rest unexplained. Clone size and V and J calls were adopted from that table, with D and trimming inferred from the DNA. This sample gives fewer than 700,000 clones in total; around 90% of them show up just once. 7.5% to 9% of the sample is taken by the ten largest.

The CDR3 goes from the cysteine to the phenylalanine over 16 residues. The sequence is cut down to CDR3 DNA, 48 bases in frame from base 1. CDR1 MNHNY and CDR2 SVGAGI are derived from the germline V gene (reference sequence). V is pared back by 0 bases and J by 0 bases, with 8 bases lying between the germline termini. What the work shows at the level of the full study, not this receptor alone: The amount of clinical and demographic metadata varied by source and participant and was provided uncurated.

At one collaborating source in Seattle, patients were enrolled during active infection and were followed longitudinally through the course of disease. Collaborating institutions collected whole blood in K2EDTA tubes following their own protocols. For TCRbeta analysis, collaborators shipped samples in one of three forms: frozen whole blood, isolated PBMCs, or DNA extracted from either of those sample types. Sequenced input: peripheral blood. The sequence joins TRBV6-6 to TRBJ2-2; TRBD1 could be the D gene, as 6 bases match. The sequence derives from a woman aged 45 to 65 with COVID-19, enrolled during active disease. The CDR3 reads as follows: CASSYSTGPNTGELFF. The nucleotide sequence is TGTGCCAGCAGTTACTCGACAGGCCCGAACACCGGGGAGCTGTTTTTT.